This T cell receptor (beta chain) was found in a study of Tregs in tolerant kidney transplant recipients. TCRdb keeps only in-frame clones here, not all; method: immunoSEQ multiplex PCR. The profile shows about 59,000 clones, about four fifths of them singletons. The CDR3 spans 14 residues. Deletions cut 4 bases from V and 0 bases from J, with 10 bases between. Germline V CDR1 and CDR2: SGHVS, FQNEAQ. Sequenced material: CD4+ T cells from blood. This TCR derives from a human donor in good health. The V gene is TRBV7-8, the J gene TRBJ2-7; D call uncertain. DNA for the CDR3: TGTGCCAGCAGCTCGCTCCAGCTCTCCTACGAGCAGTACTTC. Translation gives CASSSLQLSYEQYF. The whole variable domain, filled in from reference TRBV7-8 and TRBJ2-7, reads GAGVSQSPRYKVAKRGQDVALRCDPISGHVSLFWYQQALGQGPEFLTYFQNEAQLDKSGLPSDRFFAERPEGSVSTLKIQRTQQEDSAVYLCASSSLQLSYEQYFGPGTRLTVT.